This T cell receptor beta chain is from a study of radiotherapy plus CTLA-4 blockade in lung cancer. Study in general: Objective response rate was around 20%; disease control rate, approximately 28%.

A remark on this clone: Its antigen is not known.

In chemo-refractory metastatic non-small-cell lung cancer, patients got ipilimumab CTLA-4 blockade together with focal radiation. General study results and limits: Radiotherapy with ipilimumab was followed by blood expansion of tumor-derived clones.

Profiling relied on immunoSEQ multiplex PCR, and the TCRdb table lists in-frame clones only, not all of them. This sample has about 98,000 clones, with 82% found just once. V lost 4 bases and J lost 0, with 16 bases in between. Per the germline V gene, CDR1 is SGHAT and CDR2 is FQNNGV. This CDR3 is 16 amino acids long. The TCR comes from a human donor with non-small cell lung cancer who had a partial response to radiotherapy plus ipilimumab. Material: peripheral blood, obtained from a patient treated with radiotherapy plus ipilimumab. The J gene is TRBJ2-7, the V gene TRBV11-2; weak D call: TRBD1 (6 bases). The CDR3 sequence is CASSYFGQLNSYEQYF. The CDR3 DNA follows: TGTGCCAGCAGCTATTTCGGACAGCTAAACTCCTACGAGCAGTACTTC.